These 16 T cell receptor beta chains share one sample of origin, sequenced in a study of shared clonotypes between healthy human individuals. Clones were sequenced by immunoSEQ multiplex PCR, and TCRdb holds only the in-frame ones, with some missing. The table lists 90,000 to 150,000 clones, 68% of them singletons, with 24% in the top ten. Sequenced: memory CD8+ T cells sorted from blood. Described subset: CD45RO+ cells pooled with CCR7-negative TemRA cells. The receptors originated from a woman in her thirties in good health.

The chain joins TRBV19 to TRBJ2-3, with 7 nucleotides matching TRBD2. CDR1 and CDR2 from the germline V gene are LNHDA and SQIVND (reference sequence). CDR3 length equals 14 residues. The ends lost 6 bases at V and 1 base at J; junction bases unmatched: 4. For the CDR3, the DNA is TGTGCCAGTAGATCCCGGGAGGGCACAGATACGCAGTATTTT. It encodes CASRSREGTDTQYF.

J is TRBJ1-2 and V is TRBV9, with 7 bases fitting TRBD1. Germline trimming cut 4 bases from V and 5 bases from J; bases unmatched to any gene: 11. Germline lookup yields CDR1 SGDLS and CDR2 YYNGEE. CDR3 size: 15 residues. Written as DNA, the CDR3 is TGTGCCAGCAGCTCCACAGGGGTCGGAGGGTATGGCTACACCTTC. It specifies CASSSTGVGGYGYTF.

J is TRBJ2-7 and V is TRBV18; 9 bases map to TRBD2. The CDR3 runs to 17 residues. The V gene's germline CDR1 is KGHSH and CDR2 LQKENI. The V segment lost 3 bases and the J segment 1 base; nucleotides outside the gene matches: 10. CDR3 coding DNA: TGTGCCAGCTCACCGACCGGGACTAGCCCCCGGTCCTACGAGCAGTACTTC. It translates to CASSPTGTSPRSYEQYF.

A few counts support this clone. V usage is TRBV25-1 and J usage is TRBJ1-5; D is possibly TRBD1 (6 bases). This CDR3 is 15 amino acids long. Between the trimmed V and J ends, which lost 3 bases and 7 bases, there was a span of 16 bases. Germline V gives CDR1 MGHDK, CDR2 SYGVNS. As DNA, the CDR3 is TGTGCCAGCAGTGAGAGTCAGGGGCGCGGCCAGCCCCAGCATTTT. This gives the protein CASSESQGRGQPQHF.

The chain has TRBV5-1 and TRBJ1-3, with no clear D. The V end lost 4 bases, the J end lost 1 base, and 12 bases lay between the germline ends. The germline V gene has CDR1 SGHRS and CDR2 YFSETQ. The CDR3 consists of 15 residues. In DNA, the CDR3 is TGCGCCAGCAGCCCCGGCCGCAGATCTGGAAACACCATATATTTT. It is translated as CASSPGRRSGNTIYF.

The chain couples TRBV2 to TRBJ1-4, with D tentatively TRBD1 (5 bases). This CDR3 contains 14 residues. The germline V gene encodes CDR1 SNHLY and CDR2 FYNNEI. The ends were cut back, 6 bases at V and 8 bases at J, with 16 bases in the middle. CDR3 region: CASRLRDQGEKLFF. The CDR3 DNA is TGTGCCAGCAGACTAAGGGACCAAGGGGAAAAACTGTTTTTT.

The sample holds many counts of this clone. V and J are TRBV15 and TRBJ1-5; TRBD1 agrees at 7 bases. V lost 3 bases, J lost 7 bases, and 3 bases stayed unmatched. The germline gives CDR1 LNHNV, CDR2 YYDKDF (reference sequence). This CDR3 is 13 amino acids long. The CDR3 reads CATSSLRGQPQHF. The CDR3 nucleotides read TGTGCCACCAGCAGCCTCAGGGGGCAGCCCCAGCATTTT.

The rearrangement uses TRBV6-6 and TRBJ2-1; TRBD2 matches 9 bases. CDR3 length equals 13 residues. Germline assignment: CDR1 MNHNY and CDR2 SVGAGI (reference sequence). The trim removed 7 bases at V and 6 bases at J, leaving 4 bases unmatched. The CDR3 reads CASNSGRLNEQFF. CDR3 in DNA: TGTGCCAGCAACAGCGGGAGGCTCAATGAGCAGTTCTTC.

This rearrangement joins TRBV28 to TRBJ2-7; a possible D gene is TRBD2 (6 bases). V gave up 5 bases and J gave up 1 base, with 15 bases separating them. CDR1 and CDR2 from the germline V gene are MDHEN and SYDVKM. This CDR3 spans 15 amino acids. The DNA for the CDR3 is TGTGCCAGCAGTCCCCTGGGGGGAGTGTCCTACGAGCAGTACTTC. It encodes CASSPLGGVSYEQYF. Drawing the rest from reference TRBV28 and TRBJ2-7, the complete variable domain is DVKVTQSSRYLVKRTGEKVFLECVQDMDHENMFWYRQDPGLGLRLIYFSYDVKMKEKGDIPEGYSVSREKKERFSLILESASTNQTSMYLCASSPLGGVSYEQYFGPGTRLTVT.

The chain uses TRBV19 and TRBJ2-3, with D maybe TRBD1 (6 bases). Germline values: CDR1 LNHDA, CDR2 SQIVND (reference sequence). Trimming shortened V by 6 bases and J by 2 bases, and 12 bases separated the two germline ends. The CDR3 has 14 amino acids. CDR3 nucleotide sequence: TGTGCCAGTAGCCTCGGACAGTACACAGATACGCAGTATTTT. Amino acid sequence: CASSLGQYTDTQYF.

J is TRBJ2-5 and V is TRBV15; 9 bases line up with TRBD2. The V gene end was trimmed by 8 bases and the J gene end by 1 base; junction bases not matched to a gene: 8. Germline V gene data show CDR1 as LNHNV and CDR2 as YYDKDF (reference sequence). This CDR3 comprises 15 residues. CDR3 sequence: CATGPGLASQETQYF. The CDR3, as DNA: TGTGCCACCGGGCCCGGACTAGCGAGCCAAGAGACCCAGTACTTC.

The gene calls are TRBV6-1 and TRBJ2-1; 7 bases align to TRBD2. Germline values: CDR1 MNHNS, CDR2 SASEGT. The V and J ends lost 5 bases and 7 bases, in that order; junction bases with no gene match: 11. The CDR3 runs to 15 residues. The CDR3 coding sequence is TGTGCCAGCAGTCCCACATCCGGGACTAATAATGAGCAGTTCTTC. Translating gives CASSPTSGTNNEQFF.

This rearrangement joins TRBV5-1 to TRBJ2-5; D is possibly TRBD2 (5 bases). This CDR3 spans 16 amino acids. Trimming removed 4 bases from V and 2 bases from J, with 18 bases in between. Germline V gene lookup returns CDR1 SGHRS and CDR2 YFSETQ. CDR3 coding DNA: TGCGCCAGCAGCGATATCCGGCAGACGGGGCAAGAGACCCAGTACTTC. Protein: CASSDIRQTGQETQYF. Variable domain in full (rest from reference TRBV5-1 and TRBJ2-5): KAGVTQTPRYLIKTRGQQVTLSCSPISGHRSVSWYQQTPGQGLQFLFEYFSETQRNKGNFPGRFSGRQFSNSRSEMNVSTLELGDSALYLCASSDIRQTGQETQYFGPGTRLLVL.

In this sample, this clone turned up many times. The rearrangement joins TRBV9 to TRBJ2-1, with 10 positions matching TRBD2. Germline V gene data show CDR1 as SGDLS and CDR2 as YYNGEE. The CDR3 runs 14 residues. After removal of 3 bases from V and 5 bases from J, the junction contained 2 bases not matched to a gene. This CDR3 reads CASSGTSGHNEQFF. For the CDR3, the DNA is TGTGCCAGCAGCGGGACTAGCGGTCACAATGAGCAGTTCTTC.

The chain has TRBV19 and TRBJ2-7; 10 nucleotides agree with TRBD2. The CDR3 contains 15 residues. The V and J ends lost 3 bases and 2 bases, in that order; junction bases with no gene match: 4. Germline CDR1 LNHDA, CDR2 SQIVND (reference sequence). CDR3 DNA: TGTGCCAGTAGTATCGGGACTAGCGTAGCCTACGAGCAGTACTTC. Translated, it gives CASSIGTSVAYEQYF.

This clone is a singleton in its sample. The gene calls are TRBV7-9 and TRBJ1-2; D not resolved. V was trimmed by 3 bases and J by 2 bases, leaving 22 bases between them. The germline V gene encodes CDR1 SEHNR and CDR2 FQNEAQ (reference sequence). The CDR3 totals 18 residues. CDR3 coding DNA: TGTGCCAGCAGCTTGTTAGCGGTTAGCGGAAAACCCAACTATGGCTACACCTTC. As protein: CASSLLAVSGKPNYGYTF.